This TCR beta chain comes out of a study of T cell changes during pregnancy in multiple sclerosis. Data came from immunoSEQ multiplex PCR; TCRdb stores just in-frame clones and leaves some out. The data contain just over 90,000 clones, roughly 89% of them singletons. Germline loops: CDR1 SEHNR, CDR2 FQNEAQ (reference sequence). Trimming took 6 bases from V and 4 from J; bases not matched to a gene: 5. The CDR3 sequence is 13 residues long. The chain recombines TRBV7-9 with TRBJ1-2, with 7 bases aligning to TRBD1. Sequenced here: peripheral blood, sampled after pregnancy. This TCR derives from a female donor in good health, enrolled as a control in a pregnancy study. The CDR3 bases are TGTGCCAGCAGAGGAACAGGGGCCTATGGCTACACCTTC. Its translation: CASRGTGAYGYTF.